This entry is about one T cell receptor beta chain. The sample comes from a study of control samples from healthy donors and cancer patients. With 4 bases removed from V and 15 bases from J, the gap between germline ends came to 13 bases. This CDR3 spans 10 amino acids. From germline, CDR1 is DFQATT and CDR2 SNEGSKA (reference sequence). Only in-frame clones appear in the TCRdb table, and some are missing; sequencing was by immunoSEQ multiplex PCR. The table shows approximately 100,000 clones, with 84% occurring only once. The receptor was isolated from a man in his 70s with lung cancer. The J gene is TRBJ2-1, the V gene TRBV20-1; no definite D call. The sequenced sample was PBMCs. In nucleotides, the CDR3 is TGCAGTGCTATGACATCCCTGCGGTTCTTC. This encodes CSAMTSLRFF.